These 29 T cell receptor beta chains were all obtained from the same sample, sequenced in a study of cytomegalovirus exposure and HLA in healthy donors (dated by TCRdb to about 2017). The library was produced with the immunoSEQ multiplex PCR assay. For the multiplex PCR, a mixture combining 60 forward primers for TCR Vbeta segments and 13 reverse primers for TCR Jbeta segments was used. TCRdb stores this immuneACCESS table with in-frame sequences only. Part of the clones is absent; in the studies checked, under half of the shortfall reflects unresolved V genes, and no reason is known for the rest. The sample has approximately 110,000 clones on record, 15% to 19% of them singletons. The ten largest clones represent under 2.5% of the sample. Sequencing used PBMCs. The receptors here all came from a woman between 18 and 30 years old in good health and CMV-seronegative.

This clone has a handful of counts. The genes are TRBV19 and TRBJ2-2, with D tentatively TRBD2 (6 bases). Trimming shortened V by 11 bases and J by 6 bases, and 19 bases separated the two germline ends. There are 14 residues in the CDR3. Germline V lookup: CDR1 LNHDA, CDR2 SQIVND (reference sequence). The CDR3 nucleotides are TGTGCCGCCCGGGCGTACGGGAGACCCGGGGAGCTGTTTTTT. Translation: CAARAYGRPGELFF.

This clone was seen a few times. The chain recombines TRBV9 with TRBJ2-5; 8 bases fit TRBD2. The trim removed 0 bases at V and 2 bases at J, leaving 3 bases unmatched. Germline V gene data show CDR1 as SGDLS and CDR2 as YYNGEE. This CDR3 contains 15 residues. DNA for the CDR3: TGTGCCAGCAGCGTAGGAGCGGGGGCACAAGAGACCCAGTACTTC. Translating it yields CASSVGAGAQETQYF.

The rearrangement links TRBV5-1 to TRBJ2-5, with TRBD2 matching over 9 bases. The V gene's germline CDR1 is SGHRS and CDR2 YFSETQ. This CDR3 contains 14 residues. V dropped 4 bases and J dropped 4; count of bases not matched to a gene: 5. The CDR3 nucleotides are TGCGCCAGCAGCGGGGGACTAGCTAGAGAGACCCAGTACTTC. Translation: CASSGGLARETQYF.

This clone was observed a few times. This chain uses TRBV7-2 with TRBJ2-1; D is undetermined. Germline V gene sequence: CDR1 SGHTA, CDR2 FQGNSA. The CDR3 runs to 17 residues. The V and J ends lost 2 bases and 1 base respectively, with 15 bases between them. DNA of the CDR3: TGTGCCAGCAGCTTAAGTAAGTTCGGGTATTCCTACAATGAGCAGTTCTTC. Its protein is CASSLSKFGYSYNEQFF.

The CDR3 DNA follows: TGTGCCAGCAGCCTCTCAGGGGGAAGCTACACCTTC. Translated, it gives CASSLSGGSYTF. This chain links TRBV13 with TRBJ1-2; 7 bases map to TRBD1. Germline V gene lookup returns CDR1 PRHDT and CDR2 FYEKMQ (reference sequence). The V and J ends lost 5 bases and 9 bases, in that order; junction bases with no gene match: 6. This CDR3 region has 12 residues.

The chain joins TRBV19 to TRBJ2-7; 8 nucleotides line up with TRBD1. Trimming cost V 5 bases and J 7 bases; bases outside gene matches: 13. Germline CDR1 is LNHDA and CDR2 is SQIVND (reference sequence). The CDR3 sequence is 15 residues long. This CDR3 reads CASSFATGDASEQYF. CDR3 DNA: TGTGCCAGTAGTTTTGCGACAGGGGATGCTTCGGAGCAGTACTTC.

This clone appeared a few times. The V gene is TRBV4-1, the J gene TRBJ1-5; D might be TRBD1 (6 bases). Trimming shortened V by 0 bases and J by 1 base, and 7 bases separated the two germline ends. The germline V gene encodes CDR1 MGHRA and CDR2 YSYEKL. This CDR3 spans 15 amino acids. The CDR3 sequence: CASSQEQGSNQPQHF. For the CDR3, the DNA is TGCGCCAGCAGCCAAGAACAGGGAAGCAATCAGCCCCAGCATTTT.

This clone was detected a few times. The chain employs TRBV6-1 and TRBJ1-4; D uncertain. V dropped 3 bases and J dropped 3 bases, with 8 bases sitting between them. The CDR3 consists of 14 residues. Germline loops: CDR1 MNHNS, CDR2 SASEGT. This CDR3 is CASSEGSPNEKLFF. DNA for the CDR3: TGTGCCAGCAGTGAGGGCAGCCCTAATGAAAAACTGTTTTTT.

The CDR3 nucleotides are TGCGCCAGCAGCTTGGCTGGGGGGAAGCCGGACACCGGGGAGCTGTTTTTT. It translates to CASSLAGGKPDTGELFF. This rearrangement joins TRBV5-1 to TRBJ2-2; D is perhaps TRBD2 (6 bases). Trimming took 0 bases from V and 3 from J, leaving 15 bases between them. Germline CDR1 is SGHRS and CDR2 is YFSETQ. The CDR3 spans 17 residues.

This clone occurred a few times. The V gene is TRBV13, the J gene TRBJ2-3; a possible D gene is TRBD2 (6 bases). V gave up 5 bases and J gave up 9 bases, with 18 bases separating them. This CDR3 has 14 residues. Germline CDR1 PRHDT, CDR2 FYEKMQ (reference sequence). CDR3 nucleotide sequence: TGTGCCAGCAGCCCTCCCAGCCCCGGGGGAACGCAGTATTTT. Its translation is CASSPPSPGGTQYF. Together with reference TRBV13 and TRBJ2-3, the CDR3 gives the full variable domain: AAGVIQSPRHLIKEKRETATLKCYPIPRHDTVYWYQQGPGQDPQFLISFYEKMQSDKGSIPDRFSAQQFSDYHSELNMSSLELGDSALYFCASSPPSPGGTQYFGPGTRLTVL.

This clone was counted between two and nine times. The chain joins TRBV11-2 to TRBJ2-7, with a tentative D call TRBD2 (6 bases). V dropped 5 bases and J dropped 2 bases, with 13 bases sitting between them. Germline CDR1 is SGHAT and CDR2 is FQNNGV. The CDR3 is made up of 14 amino acids. CDR3 residues: CASSRPGGAYEQYF. The CDR3, as DNA: TGTGCCAGCAGCCGCCCCGGGGGTGCCTACGAGCAGTACTTC.

The rearrangement joins TRBV5-1 to TRBJ2-7, with 9 bases aligning to TRBD2. The V gene end was trimmed by 0 bases and the J gene end by 1 base; junction bases not matched to a gene: 2. The germline gives CDR1 SGHRS, CDR2 YFSETQ. CDR3 length equals 15 residues. The CDR3 reads CASSLGLAASYEQYF. CDR3 in DNA: TGCGCCAGCAGCTTGGGACTAGCGGCTTCCTACGAGCAGTACTTC.

The table lists this clone with a few counts. V usage is TRBV9 and J usage is TRBJ1-4, with 11 bases aligning to TRBD1. V shed 3 bases and J 3 bases; nucleotides not matched to a gene: 13. CDR1 is SGDLS, CDR2 YYNGEE, per germline. There are 19 residues in the CDR3. CDR3 sequence (DNA): TGTGCCAGCAGCGCCCGGGACAGGGGGTTCTTAGGGTCTAATGAAAAACTGTTTTTT. This codes for CASSARDRGFLGSNEKLFF. The whole variable domain, filled in from reference TRBV9 and TRBJ1-4, reads DSGVTQTPKHLITATGQRVTLRCSPRSGDLSVYWYQQSLDQGLQFLIQYYNGEERAKGNILERFSAQQFPDLHSELNLSSLELGDSALYFCASSARDRGFLGSNEKLFFGSGTQLSVL.

This clone was recorded a few times. CDR3 loop: CASSNEFQGATNEKLFF. As DNA, the CDR3 is TGTGCCAGCAGTAATGAATTTCAGGGGGCAACTAATGAAAAACTGTTTTTT. The rearrangement links TRBV28 to TRBJ1-4; 7 bases agree with TRBD1. CDR3 length: 17 residues. V was pared by 5 bases and J by 0 bases, with 9 bases of the junction left unmatched. The germline V gene has CDR1 MDHEN and CDR2 SYDVKM.

The chain carries TRBV7-8 and TRBJ2-1; D may be TRBD2 (6 bases). Germline CDR1 SGHVS, CDR2 FQNEAQ. Trimming shortened V by 1 base and J by 2 bases, and 15 bases separated the two germline ends. The CDR3 sequence is 17 residues long. CDR3 sequence: CASSLVGTWGPYNEQFF. DNA for the CDR3: TGTGCCAGCAGCTTAGTGGGGACTTGGGGCCCCTACAATGAGCAGTTCTTC.

This clone occurred a few times. The chain is built from TRBV2 and TRBJ1-2; TRBD1 matches 7 bases. The CDR3 is made up of 12 amino acids. Trimming at V came to 7 bases and at J to 6 bases, leaving 5 bases not matched to a gene. Germline assignment: CDR1 SNHLY and CDR2 FYNNEI. The CDR3 DNA reads TGTGCCAGCACCGACAGGGCTGATGGCTACACCTTC. Translating it yields CASTDRADGYTF.

This clone has only a few counts. The V call is TRBV29-1, the J call TRBJ2-3; D uncertain. V lost 6 bases, J lost 6 bases, and 10 bases lay in between. The CDR3 is 11 amino acids. Per germline, CDR1 SQVTM and CDR2 ANQGSEA. This CDR3 reads CSVHQADTQYF. The DNA for the CDR3 is TGCAGCGTCCACCAGGCCGATACGCAGTATTTT.

This chain uses TRBV28 with TRBJ1-4; 8 positions match TRBD1. This CDR3 has 16 residues. V shed 5 bases, J shed 4 bases, and the junction held 9 bases outside the gene matches. The V gene's germline CDR1 is MDHEN and CDR2 SYDVKM. The CDR3 region is CASSPSGGLGNEKLFF. For the CDR3, the DNA is TGTGCCAGCAGTCCTTCAGGGGGCTTGGGTAATGAAAAACTGTTTTTT.

CDR3 sequence: CASSLPTGPGEKLFF. As DNA, the CDR3 is TGTGCCAGCTCACTCCCGACAGGGCCAGGTGAAAAACTGTTTTTT. J is TRBJ1-4 and V is TRBV18; 7 positions match TRBD1. The J segment lost 7 bases and the V segment lost 4 bases, leaving 9 bases of the junction unmatched. The CDR3 is 15 amino acids. Germline values: CDR1 KGHSH, CDR2 LQKENI.

The gene calls are TRBV28 and TRBJ2-4, with 10 bases that match TRBD1. Germline CDR1 is MDHEN and CDR2 is SYDVKM. V was pared by 6 bases and J by 1 base, with 6 bases of the junction left unmatched. The CDR3 is 16 residues long. CDR3 loop: CASSSPGQGAKNIQYF. The DNA of the CDR3 is TGTGCCAGCAGCTCTCCGGGACAGGGGGCCAAAAACATTCAGTACTTC.

The rearrangement joins TRBV15 to TRBJ2-2; unclear D gene. Trimming took off 0 bases at V and 7 bases at J, with 6 bases between the two ends. Germline CDR1 is LNHNV and CDR2 is YYDKDF (reference sequence). The CDR3 spans 13 residues. The CDR3 sequence: CATSRDLLGELFF. The CDR3, as DNA: TGTGCCACCAGCAGAGATCTTCTCGGGGAGCTGTTTTTT.

By share, this clone ranks as medium-sized. This chain joins TRBV6-1 and TRBJ1-1; D perhaps matches TRBD1 (5 bases). The CDR3 extends over 11 amino acids. CDR1 and CDR2 from the germline V gene are MNHNS and SASEGT. Trimming shortened V by 6 bases and J by 8 bases, and 10 bases separated the two germline ends. This CDR3 reads CASSGAGEAFF. The CDR3 bases are TGTGCCAGCAGCGGCGCAGGGGAAGCTTTCTTT.

This clone was found a few times. The chain has TRBV19 and TRBJ1-3; 8 nucleotides line up with TRBD1. Per germline, CDR1 LNHDA and CDR2 SQIVND (reference sequence). The CDR3 spans 18 residues. Trimming removed 3 bases from V and 0 bases from J; junction bases left unmatched: 10. The DNA for the CDR3 is TGTGCCAGTAGTATGTTTGGGGACAGGATCGGCTCTGGAAACACCATATATTTT. It is translated as CASSMFGDRIGSGNTIYF.

This clone was detected once. This sequence joins TRBV4-2 and TRBJ2-7; 9 bases match TRBD2. With V trimmed by 0 bases and J by 3 bases, 6 bases remained unmatched. In germline, CDR1 is LGHNA, CDR2 YNFKEQ. This CDR3 has 16 residues. CDR3: CASSQESRTSVYEQYF. The DNA of the CDR3 is TGTGCCAGCAGCCAAGAAAGCCGGACTAGCGTCTACGAGCAGTACTTC.

This clone was found many times. The chain combines TRBV4-3 with TRBJ2-2; D unresolved. Germline V CDR1 and CDR2: LGHNA, YSLEER. CDR3 length: 12 residues. V was clipped by 4 bases and J by 3 bases, with 3 bases between them. The CDR3 nucleotides read TGCGCCAGCAGCCCTTACACCGGGGAGCTGTTTTTT. It codes for CASSPYTGELFF.

This clone was detected only a few times. The CDR3 sequence: CASSSGRAVDEQFF. The CDR3 bases are TGCGCCAGCAGTAGCGGGAGAGCCGTCGATGAGCAGTTCTTC. The chain is built from TRBV5-1 and TRBJ2-1; TRBD2 matches 9 bases. Germline CDR1 reads SGHRS; CDR2 reads YFSETQ. V was pared by 5 bases and J by 8 bases, with 8 bases of the junction left unmatched. The CDR3 totals 14 residues.

This clone has only a few counts. The chain recombines TRBV12-5 with TRBJ2-7, with 8 bases fitting TRBD1. The trim removed 5 bases at V and 3 bases at J, leaving 9 bases unmatched. The V gene's germline CDR1 is LGHNT and CDR2 FRNRAP. The CDR3 consists of 15 residues. Here the CDR3 DNA reads TGTGCTAGTGGTCCTCACGGGACAGGTTTCTACGAGCAGTACTTC. It codes for CASGPHGTGFYEQYF.

This clone appeared a few times. The chain has TRBV7-9 and TRBJ1-4; D call uncertain. Per germline, CDR1 SEHNR and CDR2 FQNEAQ (reference sequence). The CDR3 loop spans 13 amino acids. Trimming stripped 1 base from V and 5 bases from J, with 5 bases between. The DNA of the CDR3 is TGTGCCAGCAGCTTAGTGTCAAATGAAAAACTGTTTTTT. Protein sequence: CASSLVSNEKLFF.

The chain recombines TRBV6-6 with TRBJ2-4; D might be TRBD2 (5 bases). CDR1 and CDR2 (germline): MNHNY, SVGAGI (reference sequence). The CDR3 length is 16 residues. Trimming stripped 6 bases from V and 0 bases from J, with 15 bases between. This CDR3 reads CASSPSGSLAKNIQYF. CDR3 sequence (DNA): TGTGCCAGCAGCCCCTCGGGGTCCCTAGCCAAAAACATTCAGTACTTC.